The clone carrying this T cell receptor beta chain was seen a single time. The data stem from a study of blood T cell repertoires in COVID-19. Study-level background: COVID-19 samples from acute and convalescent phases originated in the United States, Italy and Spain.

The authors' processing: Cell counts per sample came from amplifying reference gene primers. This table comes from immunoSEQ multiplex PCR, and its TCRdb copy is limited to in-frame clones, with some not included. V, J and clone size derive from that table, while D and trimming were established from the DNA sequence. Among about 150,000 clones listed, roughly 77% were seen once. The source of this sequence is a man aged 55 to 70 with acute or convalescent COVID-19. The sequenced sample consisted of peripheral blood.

For the CDR3, the DNA is TGTGCCAGCAGCAGTGGGACAGGGGATGGGGAGACCCAGTACTTC. Protein product: CASSSGTGDGETQYF. The V gene is TRBV3-1 (or the pseudogene TRBV3-2), the J gene TRBJ2-5; TRBD1 matches 10 bases. The CDR3 contains 15 residues. Trimming cost V 5 bases and J 5 bases; bases outside gene matches: 8. CDR1 is LGHDT and CDR2 is YNNKEL in the germline V gene (reference sequence).